These 2 T cell receptor beta chains originate from one sample sequenced in a study of blood T cells in healthy people across ages. For the second PCR, which ran for about 7 to 12 cycles, a sample-barcoded 5' primer and a J-beta primer mix were used. TCRdb reprocessed the 5' RACE reads via MiXCR and lists one record per CDR3 protein. The data contain about 670,000 distinct CDR3 sequences, 45% to 60% of them singletons. The specimen sequenced was blood. These receptors were obtained from a woman of 80 years or more in good health.

The J gene is TRBJ2-1, the V gene TRBV6-4, with D possibly TRBD2 on 5 matching bases. The length of the CDR3 is 15 residues. Per germline, CDR1 MRHNA and CDR2 SNTAGT. V shed 0 bases and J shed 3 bases, with 9 bases lying between them. CDR3 region: CASSDSEGDYNEQFF. In DNA, the CDR3 is TGTGCCAGCAGTGACTCAGAGGGCGACTACAATGAGCAGTTCTTC.

Of note for this clonotype: This may be a read error: a much more frequent sequence differs by one nucleotide. The chain is built from TRBV24-1 and TRBJ2-1; the match to TRBD2 covers 7 bases. Gene TRBJ2-7 matches the end of the DNA better, so the J call may be wrong. CDR1 and CDR2 (germline): KGHDR, SFDVKD. The CDR3 contains 17 residues. CDR3 protein: CATSDSGGGRSYNEQYF. DNA of the CDR3: TGTGCCACCAGTGATTCCGGGGGAGGGCGGAGTTACAATGAGCAGTACTTC.